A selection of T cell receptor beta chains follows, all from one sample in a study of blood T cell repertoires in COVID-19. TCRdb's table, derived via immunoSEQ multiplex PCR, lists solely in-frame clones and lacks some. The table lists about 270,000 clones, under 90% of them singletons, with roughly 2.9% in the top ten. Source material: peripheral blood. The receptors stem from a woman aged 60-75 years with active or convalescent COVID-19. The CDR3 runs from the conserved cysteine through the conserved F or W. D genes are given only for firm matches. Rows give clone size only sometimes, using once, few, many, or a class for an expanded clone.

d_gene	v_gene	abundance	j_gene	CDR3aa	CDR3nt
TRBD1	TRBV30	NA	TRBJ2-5	CAWTQGAHQGETQYF	TGTGCCTGGACACAGGGGGCCCATCAGGGCGAGACCCAGTACTTC
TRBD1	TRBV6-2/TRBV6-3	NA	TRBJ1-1	CASSYPGQGLTEAFF	TGTGCCAGCAGTTACCCCGGACAGGGATTGACTGAAGCTTTCTTT
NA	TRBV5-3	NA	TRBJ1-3	CARRPRGAGRNTIYF	TGTGCCAGAAGGCCTCGCGGGGCAGGAAGAAACACCATATATTTT
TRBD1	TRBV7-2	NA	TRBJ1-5	CASSKDRGGSQPQHF	TGTGCCAGCAGCAAAGACAGGGGAGGAAGCCAGCCCCAGCATTTT
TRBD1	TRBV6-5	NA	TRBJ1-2	CASRDRGAGYTF	TGTGCCAGCAGGGACAGGGGAGCTGGCTACACCTTC
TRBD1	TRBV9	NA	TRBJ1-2	CASSAAPGQSGYGYTF	TGTGCCAGCAGCGCCGCTCCGGGACAGTCAGGCTATGGCTACACCTTC
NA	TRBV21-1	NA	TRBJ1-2	CASSNRSDRAGYGYTF	TGTGCCAGCAGCAACCGCTCGGACAGGGCTGGCTATGGCTACACCTTC
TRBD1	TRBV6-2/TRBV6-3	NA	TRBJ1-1	CASSLLGQGGTEAFF	TGTGCCAGCAGCCTCCTGGGACAGGGAGGCACTGAAGCTTTCTTT
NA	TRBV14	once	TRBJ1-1	CASSPPAPAKGVEAFF	TGTGCCAGCAGCCCACCTGCCCCTGCTAAGGGGGTTGAAGCTTTCTTT
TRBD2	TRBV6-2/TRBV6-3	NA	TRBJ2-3	CASSWKRGGPNTQYF	TGTGCCAGCAGTTGGAAGCGGGGGGGCCCGAATACGCAGTATTTT
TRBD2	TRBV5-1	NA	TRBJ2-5	CASSRDLSGGAETQYF	TGCGCCAGCAGCCGCGACCTTAGCGGGGGGGCGGAGACCCAGTACTTC
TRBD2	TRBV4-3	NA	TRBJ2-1	CASSHLAGATYNEQFF	TGCGCCAGCAGCCACTTAGCGGGGGCGACCTACAATGAGCAGTTCTTC
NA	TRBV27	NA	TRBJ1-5	CASSLTGGSNQPQHF	TGTGCCAGCAGTTTGACGGGGGGAAGCAATCAGCCCCAGCATTTT
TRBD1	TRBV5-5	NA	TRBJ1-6	CASSQPGGADNSPLHF	TGTGCCAGCAGCCAGCCAGGGGGCGCGGATAATTCACCCCTCCACTTT
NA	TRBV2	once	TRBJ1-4	CASSEAPGGLFF	TGTGCCAGCAGTGAGGCACCGGGGGGACTGTTTTTT
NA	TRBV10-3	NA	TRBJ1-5	CAISAEGGQPQHF	TGTGCCATCAGCGCGGAGGGAGGGCAGCCCCAGCATTTT
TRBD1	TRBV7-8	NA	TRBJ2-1	CASSSSDRGLYNEQFF	TGTGCCAGCAGCTCATCAGACAGGGGGCTCTACAATGAGCAGTTCTTC
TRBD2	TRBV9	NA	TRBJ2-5	CASSVGPGGQETQYF	TGTGCCAGCAGCGTAGGCCCGGGGGGGCAAGAGACCCAGTACTTC
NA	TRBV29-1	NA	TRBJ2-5	CSARQETQYF	TGCAGCGCCAGGCAAGAGACCCAGTACTTC
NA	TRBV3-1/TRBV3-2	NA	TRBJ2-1	CASSLRTLRNEQFF	TGTGCCAGCAGCCTCAGGACACTTAGGAATGAGCAGTTCTTC
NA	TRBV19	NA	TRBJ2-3	CASKAGTASTDTQYF	TGTGCCAGTAAGGCGGGGACAGCCAGCACAGATACGCAGTATTTT
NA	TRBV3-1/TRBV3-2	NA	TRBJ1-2	CASSQRHINYGYTF	TGTGCCAGCAGCCAAAGACACATAAACTATGGCTACACCTTC
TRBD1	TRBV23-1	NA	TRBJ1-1	CASSQIGTGSNTEAFF	TGCGCCAGCAGTCAAATCGGGACAGGGTCGAACACTGAAGCTTTCTTT
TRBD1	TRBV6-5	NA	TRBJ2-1	CATGTGGAWNEQFF	TGTGCCACCGGGACAGGGGGCGCATGGAATGAGCAGTTCTTC
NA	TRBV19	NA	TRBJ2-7	CASSQEGSPPSYEQYF	TGTGCCAGTAGTCAAGAAGGTAGCCCCCCTAGCTACGAGCAGTACTTC
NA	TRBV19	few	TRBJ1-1	CASRGQTAEAFF	TGTGCCAGTAGGGGCCAGACAGCTGAAGCTTTCTTT
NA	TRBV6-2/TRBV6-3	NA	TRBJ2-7	CASSTAGAFYEQYF	TGTGCCAGCAGCACCGCAGGGGCCTTCTACGAGCAGTACTTC
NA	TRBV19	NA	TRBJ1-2	CASSIASYGYTF	TGTGCCAGTAGTATAGCTAGCTATGGCTACACCTTC
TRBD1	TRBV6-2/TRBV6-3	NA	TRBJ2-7	CASSVSGTGRSEQYF	TGTGCCAGCAGTGTCTCCGGGACAGGGAGGAGCGAGCAGTACTTC
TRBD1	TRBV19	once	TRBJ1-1	CASSPRRGQGAMNTEAFF	TGTGCCAGTAGTCCACGTCGCGGGCAGGGGGCGATGAACACTGAAGCTTTCTTT
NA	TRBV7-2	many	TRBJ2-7	CASSLVVLPYEQYF	TGTGCCAGCAGCTTAGTGGTACTACCGTACGAGCAGTACTTC
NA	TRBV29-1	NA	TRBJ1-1	CSWVAQGNTEAFF	TGCAGCTGGGTGGCACAGGGGAACACTGAAGCTTTCTTT
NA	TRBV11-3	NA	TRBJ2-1	CASSSWGDQFF	TGTGCCAGCAGTTCGTGGGGGGACCAGTTCTTC
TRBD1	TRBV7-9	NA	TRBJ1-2	CASSFGQGYRGYTF	TGTGCCAGCAGCTTCGGACAGGGGTACCGAGGCTACACCTTC
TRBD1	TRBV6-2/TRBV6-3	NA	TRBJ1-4	CASSLGGGAGKLFF	TGTGCCAGCAGCCTCGGAGGGGGCGCAGGAAAACTGTTTTTT
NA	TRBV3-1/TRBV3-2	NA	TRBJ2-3	CASSQSRDTQYF	TGTGCCAGCAGCCAATCTCGGGATACGCAGTATTTT
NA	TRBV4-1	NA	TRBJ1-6	CASSQETGGPSPLHF	TGCGCCAGCAGCCAAGAGACGGGGGGTCCCTCACCCCTCCACTTT
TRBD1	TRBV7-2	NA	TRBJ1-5	CASSLQTGHSNQPQHF	TGTGCCAGCAGCTTACAGACAGGGCACAGCAATCAGCCCCAGCATTTT
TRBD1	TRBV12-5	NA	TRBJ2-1	CASGSGQVNNEQFF	TGTGCTAGTGGTTCGGGACAGGTGAACAATGAGCAGTTCTTC
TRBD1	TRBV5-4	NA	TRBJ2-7	CASSRTGFYEQYF	TGTGCCAGCAGCAGGACAGGGTTCTACGAGCAGTACTTC